This T cell receptor beta chain comes out of a study of T cells after yellow fever vaccination. TCRdb ran MiXCR on the 5' RACE reads and lists one entry per CDR3 protein. The table lists 250,000 to 350,000 distinct CDR3 sequences, 3.5% to 4.5% of them singletons, with roughly 19% in the top ten. Notes on the study in general: Clones from primary vaccination mostly reappeared after the booster (96% CD4, around 90% CD8). Although the secondary response was weaker, it peaked faster, at day 5 versus 15.

The CDR3 has 15 amino acids. J gave up 5 bases and V 4 bases, and 8 bases lay outside the gene matches. Germline V gives CDR1 MGHRA, CDR2 YSYEKL. This clonotype was picked up many times. Its specificity is not known. This receptor was taken from a man aged 18 to 30 who received the YFV17D yellow fever vaccine. The gene calls are TRBV4-1 and TRBJ2-1; TRBD1 aligns across 7 bases. The sequences come from PBMCs, collected 15 days after the yellow fever booster vaccination. The DNA of the CDR3 is TGCGCCAGCAGCCTATTCAAGGGGGCGGACAATGAGCAGTTCTTC. This translates into CASSLFKGADNEQFF.